Listed below are T cell receptor beta chains from one sample, sequenced in a study of T cells after yellow fever vaccination. TCRdb recomputed calls from the 5' RACE reads with MiXCR, one row per CDR3 protein. Among approximately 260,000 distinct CDR3 sequences listed, 10% to 15% were seen once. The sample in question was CD4+ T cells sorted from PBMCs, obtained 45 days after the yellow fever booster vaccination. These receptors came from a man in his thirties or forties who received the YFV17D yellow fever vaccine. The CDR3 runs from the conserved cysteine through the conserved F or W. The D gene is left open where the match is weak. Part of the rows lack a size; the others show once, few, many or a class for expanded clones.

d_gene: .
abundance: .
v_gene: TRBV20-1
j_gene: TRBJ2-5
CDR3nt: TGCAGTGCTAGTTTAACCTCCATGTACCAAGAGACCCAGTACTTC
CDR3aa: CSASLTSMYQETQYF

d_gene: TRBD1
abundance: .
v_gene: TRBV5-1
j_gene: TRBJ2-3
CDR3nt: TGCGCCAGCAGATTGACAGGGACAGGCCGATCAGATACGCAGTATTTT
CDR3aa: CASRLTGTGRSDTQYF

d_gene: .
abundance: .
v_gene: TRBV7-2
j_gene: TRBJ2-7
CDR3nt: TGTGCCAGCAGCTTAGACCCCCGCTACGAGCAGTACTTC
CDR3aa: CASSLDPRYEQYF

d_gene: TRBD2
abundance: few
v_gene: TRBV4-2
j_gene: TRBJ2-1
CDR3nt: TGTGCCAGCAGCCAAGGGGTTACTAGCGGGAGCGTGGGGGATGAGCAGTTCTTC
CDR3aa: CASSQGVTSGSVGDEQFF

d_gene: .
abundance: few
v_gene: TRBV20-1
j_gene: TRBJ2-7
CDR3nt: TGCAGTGCTAGGACTCCCATGGGGTACGAGCAGTACTTC
CDR3aa: CSARTPMGYEQYF

d_gene: .
abundance: few
v_gene: TRBV6-2/TRBV6-3
j_gene: TRBJ2-1
CDR3nt: TGTGCCAGCAGCCCGGAGTGGAATGAGCAGTTCTTC
CDR3aa: CASSPEWNEQFF

d_gene: TRBD2
abundance: few
v_gene: TRBV11-3
j_gene: TRBJ2-5
CDR3nt: TGTGCCAGCAGCTTAGGGGAGGGAATTCAAGAGACCCAGTACTTC
CDR3aa: CASSLGEGIQETQYF

d_gene: .
abundance: .
v_gene: TRBV3-1
j_gene: TRBJ2-7
CDR3nt: TGTGCCAGCAGCCAAGACGTCTTTAGGGGTTCCTACGAGCAGTACTTC
CDR3aa: CASSQDVFRGSYEQYF

d_gene: TRBD1
abundance: few
v_gene: TRBV11-3
j_gene: TRBJ2-1
CDR3nt: TGTGCCAGCAGCCCCATCGCCGGGACAGGAGGGTATAATGAGCAGTTCTTC
CDR3aa: CASSPIAGTGGYNEQFF

d_gene: .
abundance: .
v_gene: TRBV5-5
j_gene: TRBJ2-1
CDR3nt: TGTGCCAGCAGCTTCCGGGACTCCTCCTACAATGAGCAGTTCTTC
CDR3aa: CASSFRDSSYNEQFF